This note documents a single TCR beta chain sequence. Its specificity is unknown. Deletions cut 0 bases from V and 1 base from J, with 10 bases between. This CDR3 region has 15 residues. Germline V CDR1 and CDR2: SGHRS, YFSETQ. The data derive from a study of cytomegalovirus exposure and HLA in healthy donors. Turning to the study itself: Of all 360 or so donors who were genotyped, around 79% belonged to the Caucasian-associated ancestry cluster. The study, taken as a whole, reports: Reports showed the classifier diagnosing cytomegalovirus status with high specificity and sensitivity.

The PCR employed 60 Vbeta primers together with 13 Jbeta primers. The method was immunoSEQ multiplex PCR; TCRdb's version includes in-frame clones alone and lacks a portion of them. The sample shows 95,000 to 100,000 clones, roughly 70% of them seen only once. Sequenced: PBMCs. This receptor was taken from a male donor in good health and CMV-seronegative. The chain couples TRBV5-1 to TRBJ1-1; D is unclear. As DNA, the CDR3 is TGCGCCAGCAGCTTGGCTCCAGGTGGGAACACTGAAGCTTTCTTT. Protein sequence: CASSLAPGGNTEAFF.